This T cell receptor beta chain emerged from a study of blood T cell repertoires in COVID-19. Some clones are missing from TCRdb's copy, which holds only in-frame ones; the method was immunoSEQ multiplex PCR. The sample contains around 120,000 clones, about 86% of which appear only once. Assignments of participants to cohorts depended upon their own reported clinical history. Symptom resolution, clearance, or two negative PCRs marked donors in Cohort 3 as recovered. This clone was seen a single time. Germline CDR1 SGHDT, CDR2 YYEEEE. The junction had 2 bases not matched to a gene; V was cut back by 3 bases and J by 2 bases. The CDR3 loop spans 14 amino acids.

The clonotype was recovered from a woman between 50 and 59 years old who had recovered from COVID-19. The sequencing sample was made of PBMCs or T cells enriched from blood (not recorded which). This chain uses TRBV5-6 with TRBJ1-5; 7 bases line up with TRBD1. The CDR3 reads CASSYGTGNQPQHF. CDR3 nucleotide sequence: TGTGCCAGCAGCTACGGGACAGGCAATCAGCCCCAGCATTTT.